These 10 T cell receptor beta chains came from one sample sequenced in a study of post-analysis software for immune sequencing data. Study results and caveats: Five or six TRBV segments, TRBV5-6, TRBV5-1 and TRBV20-1 among them, were found more frequent in patients than controls.

The authors incorporated unique molecular identifiers into the TCR beta cDNA libraries. One entry per CDR3 protein, called by TCRdb with MiXCR from the PCR reads. The table shows fewer than 900,000 distinct CDR3 sequences, with roughly 46% occurring only once. These TCRs' antigens remain unknown. The sequenced sample consisted of blood. The receptors stem from a girl between 5 and 17 years old with multiple sclerosis.

This chain connects TRBV2 to TRBJ2-3; weak D call: TRBD1 (6 bases). Trimming cost V 6 bases and J 2 bases, with 12 bases left between them. The CDR3 consists of 14 residues. CDR1 and CDR2 from the germline V gene are SNHLY and FYNNEI. In DNA, the CDR3 is TGTGCCAGCAGGTGGGACAAACTCACAGATACGCAGTATTTT. This translates into CASRWDKLTDTQYF.

V usage is TRBV28 and J usage is TRBJ1-4; 10 positions match TRBD1. Germline V gene sequence: CDR1 MDHEN, CDR2 SYDVKM. J gave up 11 bases and V 8 bases, and 11 bases lay outside the gene matches. CDR3 length: 14 residues. The CDR3 is CASGLRDRGVKLFF. The CDR3 DNA is TGTGCCAGCGGGCTTCGGGACAGGGGAGTCAAACTGTTTTTT.

This clonotype has more than one count but fewer than ten. The chain employs TRBV9 and TRBJ2-7, with 12 bases lining up with TRBD2. The CDR3 extends over 16 amino acids. After removal of 3 bases from V and 6 bases from J, the junction contained 10 bases not matched to a gene. From germline, CDR1 is SGDLS and CDR2 YYNGEE. CDR3 loop: CASSASTSGRLGEQYF. Here the CDR3 DNA reads TGTGCCAGCAGCGCCAGTACTAGCGGGAGGTTGGGCGAGCAGTACTTC.

The chain links TRBV24-1 to TRBJ2-7, with TRBD2 matching over 10 bases. Germline values: CDR1 KGHDR, CDR2 SFDVKD. V lost 6 bases to trimming and J lost 2 bases; unmatched junction nucleotides: 0. The CDR3 length is 13 residues. CDR3: CATSTSGAYEQYF. In DNA form, the CDR3 reads TGTGCCACCAGTACTAGCGGGGCCTACGAGCAGTACTTC.

This chain joins TRBV11-1 and TRBJ2-1; D possibly corresponds to TRBD1 (6 bases). Trimming took 1 base from V and 2 from J, leaving 9 bases between them. The CDR3 is 15 amino acids. CDR1 and CDR2 (germline): SGHAT, FQDESV (reference sequence). CDR3 sequence reads: CASSLDGQPYNEQFF. The CDR3 DNA follows: TGTGCCAGCAGCTTAGACGGACAGCCCTACAATGAGCAGTTCTTC.

This clonotype was counted a few times. V and J are TRBV7-9 and TRBJ2-7; 7 bases align to TRBD2. Germline lookup yields CDR1 SEHNR and CDR2 FQNEAQ (reference sequence). J gave up 9 bases and V 5 bases, and 7 bases lay outside the gene matches. The length of the CDR3 is 12 residues. The CDR3 sequence: CASSGGEGRQYF. CDR3 nucleotides: TGTGCCAGCAGCGGTGGGGAGGGGCGGCAGTACTTC. Full variable domain (missing parts from reference TRBV7-9 and TRBJ2-7): DTGVSQNPRHKITKRGQNVTFRCDPISEHNRLYWYRQTLGQGPEFLTYFQNEAQLEKSRLLSDRFSAERPKGSFSTLEIQRTEQGDSAMYLCASSGGEGRQYFGPGTRLTVT.

This clonotype was picked up a small number of times. The V and J genes are TRBV28 and TRBJ2-7; the D is unclear. The CDR3 runs 9 residues. V was cut by 11 bases and J by 8 bases, with 10 bases left in between. From germline, CDR1 is MDHEN and CDR2 SYDVKM. CDR3 sequence (DNA): TGTGCCGTGGACCAGCAGCAGTACTTC. It is translated as CAVDQQQYF.

J is TRBJ2-7 and V is TRBV4-3, with TRBD2 matching 7 bases. V lost 0 bases, J lost 5 bases, and 7 bases stayed unmatched. Germline V CDR1 and CDR2: LGHNA, YSLEER. The CDR3 loop spans 15 amino acids. CDR3 sequence: CASSQEGRVGDEQYF. The CDR3 DNA reads as TGCGCCAGCAGCCAAGAGGGGAGGGTGGGCGACGAGCAGTACTTC.

As for this clonotype: One end of the junction fails to match germline, which may point to a read error. The V and J genes are TRBV7-7 and TRBJ2-5; D might be TRBD1 (8 bases). Germline V lookup: CDR1 SSHAT, CDR2 FNYEAQ (reference sequence). The CDR3 spans 16 residues. The CDR3 is CASSLVSPQGGNEQYF. As DNA, the CDR3 is TGTGCTAGCAGCTTAGTCAGCCCACAGGGGGGGAATGAGCAGTACTTC. Combining the CDR3 with reference TRBV7-7 and TRBJ2-5 gives the whole variable domain GAGVSQSPRYKVTKRGQDVTLRCDPISSHATLYWYQQALGQGPEFLTYFNYEAQPDKSGLPSDRFSAERPEGSISTLTIQRTEQRDSAMYRCASSLVSPQGGNEQYFGPGTRLLVL.

The V call is TRBV28, the J call TRBJ2-7, with a tentative D call TRBD2 (6 bases). The V end was cut by 8 bases, the J end by 7 bases, with 21 bases between. The CDR3 loop spans 14 amino acids. Germline-derived CDR1 and CDR2 are MDHEN and SYDVKM. The CDR3 sequence: CASAPGTFLGEQYF. CDR3 DNA: TGTGCCAGCGCACCTGGGACTTTCCTGGGGGAGCAGTACTTC.